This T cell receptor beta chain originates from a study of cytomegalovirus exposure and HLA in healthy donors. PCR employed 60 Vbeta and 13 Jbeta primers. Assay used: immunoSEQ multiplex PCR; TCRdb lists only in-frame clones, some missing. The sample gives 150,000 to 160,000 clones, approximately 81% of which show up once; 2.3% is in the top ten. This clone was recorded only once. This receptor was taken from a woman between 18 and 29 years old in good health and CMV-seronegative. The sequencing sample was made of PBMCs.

The CDR3 nucleotides are TGTGCCAGCAGCTTATGGGAACAGGGGGCAGGGGAGACCCAGTACTTC. Protein product: CASSLWEQGAGETQYF. This sequence joins TRBV7-8 and TRBJ2-5; 9 nucleotides line up with TRBD1. With V trimmed by 2 bases and J by 5 bases, 9 bases remained unmatched. The CDR3 has 16 amino acids. CDR1 is SGHVS and CDR2 is FQNEAQ in the germline V gene.